This T cell receptor beta chain was recovered during a study of blood T cell repertoires in COVID-19. Study in general: COVID-19 samples collected from the United States, Italy and Spain covered acute and convalescent phases. Sources were T cells, B-cell-depleted T cells, or PBMCs; the material itself was cDNA or gDNA.

Under the authors' procedure: For nucleated cells, counts were estimated from reference gene primer amplification. Method: immunoSEQ multiplex PCR; TCRdb's copy keeps in-frame clones and lacks some. The DNA was the basis for D and trimming; V, J and clone size are from that table. The top ten clones hold about 18% of a sample with about 76,000 clones, approximately 86% of them seen once. With 2 bases removed from V and 7 bases from J, the gap between germline ends came to 12 bases. Germline CDR1 reads GTSNPN; CDR2 reads SVGIG (reference sequence). There are 13 residues in the CDR3. This receptor was identified in a human donor in a cohort sampled during active COVID-19. Sequenced input: peripheral blood. The rearrangement uses TRBV30 and TRBJ2-4, with D maybe TRBD2 (6 bases). CDR3 sequence reads: CAWSHGLLNIQYF. CDR3 nucleotides: TGTGCCTGGAGTCACGGACTACTCAACATTCAGTACTTC. The variable domain in full, with the rest retrieved from reference TRBV30 and TRBJ2-4, is SQTIHQWPATLVQPVGSPLSLECTVEGTSNPNLYWYRQAAGRGLQLLFYSVGIGQISSEVPQNLSASRPQDRQFILSSKKLLLSDSGFYLCAWSHGLLNIQYFGAGTRLSVL.